Each of the 30 T cell receptor beta chains below was sequenced from the same sample in a study of cytomegalovirus exposure and HLA in healthy donors. PCR amplification relied on 60 Vbeta primers (plus 13 Jbeta primers). This table comes from immunoSEQ multiplex PCR, and its TCRdb copy is limited to in-frame clones, with some not included. The sample includes about 50,000 clones, around three quarters of them seen just once. The specimen sequenced was PBMCs. These TCRs come from a man aged 30 to 45 in good health and CMV-seropositive.

This chain links TRBV29-1 with TRBJ1-5; D may be TRBD1 (6 bases). Germline V CDR1 and CDR2: SQVTM, ANQGSEA. CDR3 size: 14 residues. V lost 4 bases to trimming and J lost 6 bases, with 16 bases between them. The CDR3 region has the DNA TGCAGCGTTGGGGACACAAGAACCGCTCAGCCCCAGCATTTT. Translating gives CSVGDTRTAQPQHF.

The rearrangement links TRBV29-1 to TRBJ1-1; tentatively, D is TRBD1 (5 bases). Trimming removed 0 bases from V and 4 bases from J, with 15 bases in between. The CDR3 sequence is 15 residues long. Per the germline V gene, CDR1 is SQVTM and CDR2 is ANQGSEA. CDR3 nucleotide sequence: TGCAGCGTTGAAGACAACAGGCCCCCGGGCACTGAAGCTTTCTTT. Translation: CSVEDNRPPGTEAFF.

The rearrangement uses TRBV5-1 and TRBJ1-2; perhaps TRBD1 as D (6 bases). The CDR3 contains 18 residues. The V gene's germline CDR1 is SGHRS and CDR2 YFSETQ. Trimming took 2 bases from V and 4 from J, leaving 24 bases between them. DNA for the CDR3: TGCGCCAGCAGCTTCCGCCGGGGGGCCACTAATCTACGCTATGGCTACACCTTC. Protein product: CASSFRRGATNLRYGYTF.

In nucleotides, the CDR3 is TGTGCCAGCAGCCCCTCTCCGGGAACGCAAGAGACCCAGTACTTC. As protein: CASSPSPGTQETQYF. This rearrangement joins TRBV5-6 to TRBJ2-5; possible D gene TRBD2, 5 bases. V shed 4 bases and J shed 2 bases, with 15 bases lying between them. Germline V gives CDR1 SGHDT, CDR2 YYEEEE. The CDR3 has 15 amino acids.

The chain has TRBV11-2 and TRBJ2-7, with 8 nucleotides matching TRBD2. This CDR3 is built from 14 residues. Looked up from germline, CDR1 is SGHAT and CDR2 is FQNNGV. V lost 4 bases and J lost 4; bases outside the gene matches: 6. The chain's CDR3 is CASSSGGAGYEQYF. In DNA, the CDR3 is TGTGCCAGCAGCTCGGGGGGGGCTGGGTACGAGCAGTACTTC.

The chain uses TRBV19 and TRBJ2-2; 7 nucleotides match TRBD2. V gave up 5 bases and J gave up 4 bases; unmatched junction bases: 10. The CDR3 has 16 residues. CDR1 LNHDA and CDR2 SQIVND come from the germline V gene (reference sequence). CDR3 loop: CASSGVWRESTGELFF. The CDR3 nucleotides are TGTGCCAGTAGTGGGGTCTGGCGGGAGAGCACCGGGGAGCTGTTTTTT.

V gene TRBV6-1 combines with J gene TRBJ1-2; 7 bases agree with TRBD1. CDR1 and CDR2 from the germline V gene are MNHNS and SASEGT. This CDR3 region has 15 residues. Trimming at V came to 6 bases and at J to 5 bases, leaving 12 bases not matched to a gene. CDR3 sequence: CASSDGLTGTYGYTF. The CDR3 DNA follows: TGTGCCAGCAGCGATGGATTGACAGGGACGTATGGCTACACCTTC.

The chain recombines TRBV15 with TRBJ1-5; D ambiguous. Between the trimmed V and J ends, which lost 5 bases and 2 bases, there was a span of 16 bases. The germline V gene encodes CDR1 LNHNV and CDR2 YYDKDF (reference sequence). This CDR3 is 16 amino acids long. CDR3 bases: TGTGCCACCAGCTACGGTGGCAGGAAGGGCAATCAGCCCCAGCATTTT. It is translated as CATSYGGRKGNQPQHF.

The CDR3 reads CASFGGGYSPLHF. The DNA of the CDR3 is TGTGCCAGTTTCGGGGGGGGTTACTCACCCCTCCACTTT. The chain joins TRBV2 to TRBJ1-6, with D perhaps matching TRBD1 (5 bases). V lost 9 bases to trimming and J lost 10 bases, with 16 bases between them. The CDR3 totals 13 residues. Per the germline V gene, CDR1 is SNHLY and CDR2 is FYNNEI.

The chain carries TRBV7-9 and TRBJ2-3, with TRBD1 matching over 7 bases. CDR1 and CDR2 from the germline V gene are SEHNR and FQNEAQ (reference sequence). The ends lost 10 bases at V and 0 bases at J; junction bases unmatched: 10. The CDR3 is made up of 15 amino acids. Here the CDR3 DNA reads TGTGCCACCCCGGACAGGTCGGAAAGCACAGATACGCAGTATTTT. Translation gives CATPDRSESTDTQYF.

V is TRBV11-3 and J is TRBJ2-3; 8 bases fit TRBD2. The V gene's germline CDR1 is SGHNT and CDR2 YENEEA. The V and J ends lost 0 bases and 8 bases, in that order; junction bases with no gene match: 16. CDR3 length: 18 residues. This CDR3 reads CASSLDRGGGGRMGTQYF. In DNA, the CDR3 is TGTGCCAGCAGCTTAGACCGGGGGGGCGGGGGAAGAATGGGTACGCAGTATTTT.

The chain is built from TRBV6-1 and TRBJ2-5, with a weak D call TRBD2 (5 bases). The DNA end favors TRBJ2-7, so the J call may be wrong. The CDR3 is 14 residues long. Germline CDR1 is MNHNS and CDR2 is SASEGT. The CDR3 loop is CASSEAGVPYEQYF. CDR3 DNA sequence: TGTGCCAGCAGTGAAGCGGGAGTCCCCTACGAGCAGTACTTC.

This clone was counted a few times. The chain recombines TRBV19 with TRBJ2-7; tentatively, D is TRBD1 (6 bases). The CDR3 spans 11 residues. Between the trimmed V and J ends, which lost 4 bases and 5 bases, there was a span of 6 bases. The germline CDR1 and CDR2 sequences are LNHDA and SQIVND (reference sequence). The CDR3 here is CASSKGDEQYF. CDR3 DNA: TGTGCCAGTAGTAAGGGGGACGAGCAGTACTTC.

In its sample, this clone was seen a few times. The CDR3 coding sequence is TGTGCCAGCAGCTTTCTCCGACAGGGCAATACAGATACGCAGTATTTT. Protein: CASSFLRQGNTDTQYF. The V and J genes are TRBV7-9 and TRBJ2-3, with 7 bases aligning to TRBD1. Losses at the gene ends were 3 bases for V and 3 bases for J; bases not matched to a gene: 9. The CDR3 has 16 residues. Germline CDR1 reads SEHNR; CDR2 reads FQNEAQ (reference sequence).

The V call is TRBV2, the J call TRBJ2-3, with 9 bases lining up with TRBD2. Germline loops: CDR1 SNHLY, CDR2 FYNNEI. J was trimmed by 2 bases and V by 2 bases; bases with no gene match: 5. The CDR3 covers 16 residues. CDR3 protein: CASSENLAGNTDTQYF. The CDR3 DNA is TGTGCCAGCAGTGAAAACCTAGCGGGGAACACAGATACGCAGTATTTT.

The chain is built from TRBV7-8 and TRBJ1-2; 7 bases map to TRBD1. Germline V gene data show CDR1 as SGHVS and CDR2 as FQNEAQ. The CDR3 totals 15 residues. V lost 8 bases, J lost 2 bases, and 11 bases stayed unmatched. The CDR3 sequence: CASGGNRGLNYGYTF. Here the CDR3 DNA reads TGTGCCAGCGGAGGGAACAGGGGACTGAACTATGGCTACACCTTC.

The chain joins TRBV11-2 to TRBJ2-5, with D unresolved. CDR1 and CDR2 from the germline V gene are SGHAT and FQNNGV. The CDR3 covers 14 residues. The V gene lost 1 base and the J gene lost 1 base, with 7 bases spanning the gap. The CDR3, as DNA: TGTGCCAGCAGCTTAGTTTGGGCCCAAGAGACCCAGTACTTC. Protein product: CASSLVWAQETQYF.

This clone was seen a single time. The chain couples TRBV9 to TRBJ2-3, with D maybe TRBD2 (7 bases). From germline, CDR1 is SGDLS and CDR2 YYNGEE. The CDR3 has 16 amino acids. The V end lost 0 bases, the J end lost 6 bases, and 17 bases lay between the germline ends. The DNA for the CDR3 is TGTGCCAGCAGCGTAGAGACATCGGGGGGCAGGGATACGCAGTATTTT. It encodes CASSVETSGGRDTQYF.

The rearrangement joins TRBV19 to TRBJ1-2; TRBD1 matches 9 bases. The V gene's germline CDR1 is LNHDA and CDR2 SQIVND (reference sequence). The CDR3 extends over 13 amino acids. V lost 6 bases and J lost 5; bases outside the gene matches: 4. CDR3 sequence: CASSPGQGYGYTF. The CDR3 DNA reads as TGTGCCAGTAGCCCGGGACAGGGATATGGCTACACCTTC.

The CDR3 reads CASSKSRRVSNQPQHF. CDR3 nucleotide sequence: TGTGCCAGCAGCAAGAGCCGCAGGGTTAGCAATCAGCCCCAGCATTTT. The genes are TRBV21-1 and TRBJ1-5; the table gives TRBD1 as D, unverified against the DNA. TRBV21-1 represents a pseudogene. This CDR3 has 16 residues.

V is TRBV7-6 and J is TRBJ2-7; TRBD1 matches at 7 bases. The germline V gene has CDR1 SGHVS and CDR2 FNYEAQ. This CDR3 spans 14 amino acids. With V trimmed by 4 bases and J by 3 bases, 6 bases remained unmatched. DNA for the CDR3: TGTGCCAGCAGCTCAGCCGGGACAGTCTACGAGCAGTACTTC. It codes for CASSSAGTVYEQYF.

Here the CDR3 reads CASSPPEGTGTGELFF. DNA for the CDR3: TGTGCCAGCTCACCACCCGAGGGCACCGGTACCGGGGAGCTGTTTTTT. The rearrangement links TRBV18 to TRBJ2-2; a weak D match, TRBD2 (5 bases). CDR1 and CDR2 from the germline V gene are KGHSH and LQKENI. The CDR3 length is 16 residues. Trimming cost V 0 bases and J 5 bases, with 13 bases left between them.

A few counts support this clone. CDR3 region: CASSQGNGMNQPQHF. CDR3 DNA sequence: TGTGCCAGCAGCCAAGGTAACGGGATGAATCAGCCCCAGCATTTT. V and J are TRBV5-4 and TRBJ1-5, with D unclear. Trimming stripped 4 bases from V and 4 bases from J, with 15 bases between. This CDR3 has 15 residues. Germline V gives CDR1 SGHNT, CDR2 YYREEE (reference sequence).

This clone appeared once. The chain combines TRBV11-1 with TRBJ1-4, with D possibly being TRBD1 (6 bases). CDR1 is SGHAT and CDR2 is FQDESV in the germline V gene (reference sequence). V was pared by 5 bases and J by 1 base, with 14 bases between. The CDR3 totals 16 residues. Written as DNA, the CDR3 is TGTGCCAGCAGCGCCCGACAGGTCGGAACTAATGAAAAACTGTTTTTT. Translation: CASSARQVGTNEKLFF.

This clone was seen only once. The CDR3 region has the DNA TGCAGCGTTGATAGCACTGAAGCTTTCTTT. Protein: CSVDSTEAFF. The chain couples TRBV29-1 to TRBJ1-1; D not certain. Germline CDR1 is SQVTM and CDR2 is ANQGSEA. CDR3 size: 10 residues. V was clipped by 3 bases and J by 4 bases, with 3 bases between them. Looking up the rest from reference TRBV29-1 and TRBJ1-1 gives the full variable domain: SAVISQKPSRDICQRGTSLTIQCQVDSQVTMMFWYRQQPGQSLTLIATANQGSEATYESGFVIDKFPISRPNLTFSTLTVSNMSPEDSSIYLCSVDSTEAFFGQGTRLTVV.

The rearrangement links TRBV9 to TRBJ2-3, with 12 nucleotides matching TRBD2. Germline CDR1 is SGDLS and CDR2 is YYNGEE. Losses at the gene ends were 3 bases for V and 4 bases for J; bases not matched to a gene: 12. CDR3 size: 18 residues. CDR3 protein: CASSAPPTSGGSPDTQYF. In nucleotides, the CDR3 is TGTGCCAGCAGCGCCCCTCCTACTAGCGGGGGGTCCCCAGATACGCAGTATTTT.

Comment on this clone: Different DNA sequences within this sample yield the same CDR3. The chain combines TRBV18 with TRBJ1-1; D gene uncertain. Germline loops: CDR1 KGHSH, CDR2 LQKENI. V lost 3 bases and J lost 0, with 8 bases in between. This CDR3 comprises 14 residues. CDR3: CASSPRQLNTEAFF. For the CDR3, the DNA is TGTGCCAGCTCACCGCGGCAACTGAACACTGAAGCTTTCTTT.

The chain recombines TRBV19 with TRBJ1-5; 7 bases agree with TRBD1. Losses at the gene ends were 1 base for V and 0 bases for J; bases not matched to a gene: 3. The CDR3 totals 16 residues. Germline loops: CDR1 LNHDA, CDR2 SQIVND (reference sequence). The CDR3 spells CASSIGQGISNQPQHF. CDR3 in DNA: TGTGCCAGTAGTATAGGACAGGGAATTAGCAATCAGCCCCAGCATTTT.

The genes are TRBV7-8 and TRBJ1-5, with TRBD1 matching over 11 bases. Germline CDR1 is SGHVS and CDR2 is FQNEAQ. The CDR3 length is 15 residues. After removal of 2 bases from V and 7 bases from J, the junction contained 4 bases not matched to a gene. The CDR3 DNA is TGTGCCAGCAGCTTACTGGACAGGGGGCAACAGCCCCAGCATTTT. Protein: CASSLLDRGQQPQHF.

The chain combines TRBV27 with TRBJ1-5; 8 nucleotides agree with TRBD1. The CDR3 is made up of 15 amino acids. Germline loops: CDR1 MNHEY, CDR2 SMNVEV (reference sequence). J lost 5 bases, V lost 4 bases, and 7 bases had no gene match. The CDR3 nucleotides read TGTGCCAGCAGTTCCTACAGGGGGACGGATCAGCCCCAGCATTTT. It specifies CASSSYRGTDQPQHF.